These T cell receptor beta chains were read from a single sample in a study of molecular identifiers for immune sequencing clone quantification. TCRdb called the PCR reads again in MiXCR, with one record for every CDR3 protein. Among more than 70,000 distinct CDR3 sequences listed, roughly a fifth were seen once. The specimen sequenced was naive CD8+ T cells from blood, with Jurkat cell RNA spiked in. The source of these receptors is a human donor in good health. Some libraries in this study had Jurkat cell RNA spiked in. CDR3s include the opening cysteine and the closing phenylalanine or tryptophan. The D gene is left open where the match is weak. Some rows mark clone size as missing; the rest say once, few, many or name a class of expanded clone.

>many|TRBV7-9|TRBJ2-3|-
CASSTRSAAGGSTDTQYF
TGTGCCAGCAGCACTCGTTCGGCGGCCGGGGGTAGCACAGATACGCAGTATTTT
>few|TRBV5-1|TRBJ2-2|-
CASSLAGTYTGELFF
TGCGCCAGCAGCTTGGCCGGAACCTACACCGGGGAGCTGTTTTTT
>many|TRBV12-3/TRBV12-4|TRBJ2-1|TRBD2
CASSTSGVYNEQFF
TGTGCCAGCTCGACTAGCGGGGTTTACAATGAGCAGTTCTTC
>many|TRBV7-6|TRBJ2-1|-
CASSAGGDEQFF
TGTGCCAGCAGTGCTGGGGGCGATGAGCAGTTCTTC
>many|TRBV7-9|TRBJ2-1|-
CASSQNYLPKNNEQFF
TGTGCCAGCAGTCAGAATTATTTACCGAAGAACAATGAGCAGTTCTTC
>many|TRBV20-1|TRBJ2-3|TRBD1
CSARSGQIPGSSTDTQYF
TGCAGTGCTAGATCGGGACAGATCCCTGGGTCTAGCACAGATACGCAGTATTTT
>many|TRBV7-2|TRBJ2-1|-
CASSLLTTVRGYNEQFF
TGTGCCAGCAGCTTACTGACGACAGTCCGGGGATATAATGAGCAGTTCTTC
>few|TRBV25-1|TRBJ1-5|-
CASSASDSYNQPQHF
TGTGCCAGCAGTGCCTCGGACAGCTACAATCAGCCCCAGCATTTT
>many|TRBV7-2|TRBJ1-5|-
CASSLRTLSNQPQHF
TGTGCCAGCAGCTTAAGGACACTTAGCAATCAGCCCCAGCATTTT
>many|TRBV2|TRBJ2-7|-
CASSEQGGASEQYF
TGTGCCAGCAGTGAGCAGGGGGGGGCCTCCGAGCAGTACTTC
>many|TRBV3-1|TRBJ2-7|-
CASSPGVRNYEQYF
TGTGCCAGCAGCCCTGGGGTCAGGAACTACGAGCAGTACTTC
>-|TRBV11-3|TRBJ2-3|-
CASSSPGSGGTDTQYF
TGTGCCAGCAGCTCTCCCGGGTCCGGAGGCACAGATACGCAGTATTTT
>many|TRBV7-9|TRBJ2-2|-
CASSPRDVLTGELFF
TGTGCCAGCAGCCCCAGGGATGTCTTAACCGGGGAGCTGTTTTTT
>many|TRBV7-9|TRBJ1-1|-
CASSFPRPATLNTEAFF
TGTGCCAGCAGCTTTCCCAGGCCGGCAACGTTGAACACTGAAGCTTTCTTT
>few|TRBV19|TRBJ2-5|-
CASTGLNQETQYF
TGTGCCAGTACCGGACTCAACCAAGAGACCCAGTACTTC
>many|TRBV20-1|TRBJ2-7|TRBD2
CSARVAGGPYEQYF
TGCAGTGCTAGAGTAGCGGGGGGTCCCTACGAGCAGTACTTC
>-|TRBV5-6|TRBJ2-7|-
CASSLRTTSYEQYF
TGTGCCAGCAGCTTAAGGACGACCTCCTACGAGCAGTACTTC
>-|TRBV27|TRBJ1-1|TRBD1
CASSSKTGGYPVNTEAFF
TGTGCCAGCAGTTCAAAGACAGGGGGCTACCCTGTGAACACTGAAGCTTTCTTT
>many|TRBV30|TRBJ2-1|-
CAWHHRGRPYNEQFF
TGTGCCTGGCATCACAGAGGACGACCCTACAATGAGCAGTTCTTC
>many|TRBV19|TRBJ2-7|-
CASSRTDIAYEQYF
TGTGCCAGTAGTCGGACGGACATCGCCTACGAGCAGTACTTC
>many|TRBV19|TRBJ2-3|-
CASSILAGVTDTQYF
TGTGCCAGTAGTATTCTGGCAGGAGTCACAGATACGCAGTATTTT
>many|TRBV20-1|TRBJ1-4|TRBD1
CSARLLGGTATNEKLFF
TGCAGTGCTAGATTACTCGGAGGGACAGCAACTAATGAAAAACTGTTTTTT
>many|TRBV7-9|TRBJ2-2|-
CASSLTWSGTGELFF
TGTGCCAGCAGCTTAACTTGGTCAGGGACCGGGGAGCTGTTTTTT
>many|TRBV27|TRBJ2-7|TRBD1
CASSLSGGTYEQYF
TGTGCCAGCAGTCTTTCAGGGGGTACCTACGAGCAGTACTTC
>many|TRBV12-3/TRBV12-4|TRBJ2-6|-
CASSRTGTSSGANVLTF
TGTGCCAGCAGTCGGACAGGGACTAGCTCTGGGGCCAACGTCCTGACTTTC
>-|TRBV27|TRBJ2-6|-
CGAGFTGANVLTF
TGTGGTGCAGGTTTTACTGGGGCCAACGTCCTGACTTTC